A single sample is the source of the 24 T cell receptor beta chains below, sequenced in a study of cytomegalovirus exposure and HLA in healthy donors. Here immunoSEQ multiplex PCR was the method, and the copy in TCRdb shows in-frame clones only, minus some. The sample holds about 110,000 clones, around 85% seen once. The specimen was PBMCs. The receptor set was obtained from a woman in her late teens or twenties in good health and CMV-seronegative.

This rearrangement joins TRBV7-9 to TRBJ1-1; D remains unclear. CDR3 length: 14 residues. V was trimmed by 5 bases and J by 1 base, leaving 11 bases between them. CDR1 and CDR2 from the germline V gene are SEHNR and FQNEAQ (reference sequence). The CDR3 sequence is CASSLTSGNTEAFF. In DNA, the CDR3 is TGTGCCAGCAGCCTCACATCGGGGAACACTGAAGCTTTCTTT.

The chain uses TRBV19 and TRBJ1-1; TRBD1 aligns across 7 bases. Per the germline V gene, CDR1 is LNHDA and CDR2 is SQIVND (reference sequence). V dropped 6 bases and J dropped 6; count of bases not matched to a gene: 10. The CDR3 contains 14 residues. The CDR3 loop reads CASRGQNTEAEAFF. CDR3 bases: TGTGCCAGTAGGGGACAGAACACTGAGGCTGAAGCTTTCTTT.

The gene calls are TRBV19 and TRBJ2-7; TRBD2 matches 8 bases. This CDR3 is 14 amino acids long. From germline, CDR1 is LNHDA and CDR2 SQIVND (reference sequence). The trim removed 3 bases at V and 5 bases at J, leaving 6 bases unmatched. This CDR3 is CASSMGLEGDEQYF. The CDR3 nucleotides are TGTGCCAGTAGTATGGGACTAGAGGGGGACGAGCAGTACTTC.

The chain uses TRBV7-9 and TRBJ2-1; D remains unclear. V lost 5 bases and J lost 9, with 11 bases in between. The V gene's germline CDR1 is SEHNR and CDR2 FQNEAQ (reference sequence). CDR3 length: 12 amino acids. CDR3 in DNA: TGTGCCAGCAGCCAACTACTACGTGAGCAGTTCTTC. This codes for CASSQLLREQFF.

The CDR3 DNA reads TGTGCCAGCTCTTCGGGTTTCGATGATGGCTACACCTTC. Its protein is CASSSGFDDGYTF. The rearrangement links TRBV7-3 to TRBJ1-2; the D is unclear. The ends were cut back, 8 bases at V and 6 bases at J, with 16 bases in the middle. Germline V gives CDR1 SGHTA, CDR2 FQGTGA. The length of the CDR3 is 13 residues.

This clone was counted once. This sequence joins TRBV30 and TRBJ1-6; 7 positions agree with TRBD1. The CDR3 contains 15 residues. The junction had 6 bases not matched to a gene; V was cut back by 0 bases and J by 7 bases. Looked up from germline, CDR1 is GTSNPN and CDR2 is SVGIG (reference sequence). This chain's CDR3 is CAWSVFGTANSPLHF. The CDR3 coding sequence is TGTGCCTGGAGTGTTTTCGGGACAGCCAATTCACCCCTCCACTTT.

The chain uses TRBV4-1 and TRBJ2-1; 9 bases map to TRBD2. Per germline, CDR1 MGHRA and CDR2 YSYEKL. The CDR3 loop spans 16 amino acids. The J segment lost 7 bases and the V segment lost 5 bases, leaving 12 bases of the junction unmatched. The chain's CDR3 is CASSYRGGAKWNEQFF. In DNA form, the CDR3 reads TGCGCCAGCAGCTACCGCGGGGGGGCTAAGTGGAATGAGCAGTTCTTC.

V and J are TRBV12-5 and TRBJ1-1; D gene unclear. V lost 8 bases and J 5 bases, leaving 15 bases between the germline ends. Germline loops: CDR1 LGHNT, CDR2 FRNRAP. The CDR3 runs to 13 residues. The CDR3 DNA follows: TGTGCTAGTTACAGTTCGGGGAGGACTGAAGCTTTCTTT. It codes for CASYSSGRTEAFF.

The chain joins TRBV9 to TRBJ1-2; tentatively, D is TRBD1 (6 bases). Germline CDR1 SGDLS, CDR2 YYNGEE. The ends were cut back, 7 bases at V and 11 bases at J, with 15 bases in the middle. The CDR3 contains 11 residues. The CDR3 here is CASEGTRGYTF. CDR3 sequence (DNA): TGTGCCAGCGAGGGGACGAGGGGGTACACCTTC.

V usage is TRBV28 and J usage is TRBJ2-4; the D gene is possibly TRBD1 (6 bases). The V end lost 5 bases, the J end lost 8 bases, and 13 bases lay between the germline ends. This CDR3 is 13 amino acids long. Germline V gives CDR1 MDHEN, CDR2 SYDVKM. This CDR3 is CASSKGDRDIQYF. CDR3 DNA: TGTGCCAGCAGTAAGGGGGATCGGGACATTCAGTACTTC.

V usage is TRBV6-4 and J usage is TRBJ2-1; 8 bases map to TRBD2. The germline V gene has CDR1 MRHNA and CDR2 SNTAGT. The CDR3 covers 15 residues. J lost 4 bases, V lost 0 bases, and 2 bases had no gene match. CDR3 loop: CASSDSSGAYNEQFF. In DNA, the CDR3 is TGTGCCAGCAGTGACTCTAGCGGGGCATACAATGAGCAGTTCTTC.

The chain recombines TRBV2 with TRBJ1-2, with D perhaps matching TRBD1 (6 bases). The V end was cut by 11 bases, the J end by 8 bases, with 18 bases between. Germline CDR1 SNHLY, CDR2 FYNNEI. The CDR3 has 12 residues. CDR3: CAGGQILGGYTF. The CDR3 DNA is TGTGCCGGCGGACAGATTTTAGGCGGCTACACCTTC.

V usage is TRBV5-1 and J usage is TRBJ1-1; possibly TRBD1 for D (6 bases). CDR3 length equals 14 residues. Germline loops: CDR1 SGHRS, CDR2 YFSETQ. Deletions cut 1 base from V and 5 bases from J, with 12 bases between. The CDR3 DNA reads TGCGCCAGCAGCTTGTCAGGGGCTGAGACTGAAGCTTTCTTT. Its protein product is CASSLSGAETEAFF. Full variable domain (rest looked up from reference TRBV5-1 and TRBJ1-1): KAGVTQTPRYLIKTRGQQVTLSCSPISGHRSVSWYQQTPGQGLQFLFEYFSETQRNKGNFPGRFSGRQFSNSRSEMNVSTLELGDSALYLCASSLSGAETEAFFGQGTRLTVV.

In this sample, this clone turned up a few times. The chain joins TRBV11-2 to TRBJ1-3; the D is unclear. The CDR3 consists of 14 residues. The V end was cut by 2 bases, the J end by 4 bases, with 9 bases between. Per the germline V gene, CDR1 is SGHAT and CDR2 is FQNNGV. The CDR3 protein is CASSLLRAGNTIYF. CDR3 DNA sequence: TGTGCCAGCAGCTTATTACGTGCGGGAAACACCATATATTTT.

This clone has a single count. The chain uses TRBV6-6 and TRBJ1-6, with unresolved D. Germline V gene sequence: CDR1 MNHNY, CDR2 SVGAGI (reference sequence). V was clipped by 5 bases and J by 9 bases, with 17 bases between them. The CDR3 loop spans 15 amino acids. The DNA of the CDR3 is TGTGCCAGCAGTCCCTCGGAGGCGGGAGGTTCACCCCTCCACTTT. Translation: CASSPSEAGGSPLHF.

V and J are TRBV15 and TRBJ2-7, with D maybe TRBD1 (5 bases). Looked up from germline, CDR1 is LNHNV and CDR2 is YYDKDF (reference sequence). The CDR3 runs 14 residues. The V gene lost 1 base and the J gene lost 5 bases, with 12 bases spanning the gap. In DNA form, the CDR3 reads TGTGCCACCAGCAGAGGGAACCAGGGAAACGAGCAGTACTTC. It encodes CATSRGNQGNEQYF.

The genes are TRBV4-1 and TRBJ1-2; maybe TRBD1 (6 bases). Germline V gene data show CDR1 as MGHRA and CDR2 as YSYEKL. This CDR3 is 15 amino acids long. The V gene lost 0 bases and the J gene lost 4 bases, with 12 bases spanning the gap. CDR3 bases: TGCGCCAGCAGCCAAGACAGGGGCCATTCCTATGGCTACACCTTC. Translated, it gives CASSQDRGHSYGYTF.

This chain uses TRBV14 with TRBJ2-7; no clear D. Deletions cut 1 base from V and 5 bases from J, with 3 bases between. Germline assignment: CDR1 SGHDN and CDR2 FVKESK. The CDR3 has 11 amino acids. CDR3 sequence reads: CASSQGHEQYF. The CDR3 DNA reads TGTGCCAGCAGCCAAGGGCACGAGCAGTACTTC.

The gene calls are TRBV7-9 and TRBJ1-1, with 7 bases fitting TRBD1. The CDR3 extends over 15 amino acids. The V gene end was trimmed by 1 base and the J gene end by 7 bases; junction bases not matched to a gene: 9. The germline CDR1 and CDR2 sequences are SEHNR and FQNEAQ (reference sequence). DNA of the CDR3: TGTGCCAGCAGCTTAGTCCAGGGGGTTTCAGGTGAAGCTTTCTTT. Translated, it gives CASSLVQGVSGEAFF. The whole variable domain, filled in from reference TRBV7-9 and TRBJ1-1, reads DTGVSQNPRHKITKRGQNVTFRCDPISEHNRLYWYRQTLGQGPEFLTYFQNEAQLEKSRLLSDRFSAERPKGSFSTLEIQRTEQGDSAMYLCASSLVQGVSGEAFFGQGTRLTVV.

This chain connects TRBV7-9 to TRBJ2-1, with 8 bases matching TRBD1. Trimming removed 6 bases from V and 3 bases from J; junction bases left unmatched: 7. This CDR3 region has 15 residues. Germline-derived CDR1 and CDR2 are SEHNR and FQNEAQ (reference sequence). CDR3 amino acids: CASRPLDRDYNEQFF. DNA for the CDR3: TGTGCCAGCAGGCCCTTGGACAGGGACTACAATGAGCAGTTCTTC.

This chain links TRBV9 with TRBJ1-2; D possibly corresponds to TRBD1 (5 bases). The ends were cut back, 1 base at V and 4 bases at J, with 8 bases in the middle. The length of the CDR3 is 13 residues. Germline values: CDR1 SGDLS, CDR2 YYNGEE. CDR3 amino acids: CASSVPGVYGYTF. The CDR3 DNA reads as TGTGCCAGCAGCGTACCGGGGGTCTATGGCTACACCTTC.

This sequence joins TRBV9 and TRBJ1-2; D is possibly TRBD1 (5 bases). There are 16 residues in the CDR3. Trimming took 4 bases from V and 2 from J, leaving 18 bases between them. From germline, CDR1 is SGDLS and CDR2 YYNGEE. CDR3 amino acids: CASSPQAQGGNYGYTF. The DNA of the CDR3 is TGTGCCAGCAGCCCTCAAGCCCAGGGAGGGAACTATGGCTACACCTTC.

This rearrangement joins TRBV19 to TRBJ2-7, with 9 positions matching TRBD1. Germline V gene lookup returns CDR1 LNHDA and CDR2 SQIVND (reference sequence). V gave up 4 bases and J gave up 2 bases; unmatched junction bases: 6. The CDR3 extends over 15 amino acids. The CDR3 here is CASSTRDRDPYEQYF. CDR3 DNA sequence: TGTGCCAGTAGTACCCGGGACAGGGACCCCTACGAGCAGTACTTC.

The chain combines TRBV5-4 with TRBJ2-5; D may be TRBD2 (5 bases). V gave up 2 bases and J gave up 5 bases, with 19 bases separating them. Germline V lookup: CDR1 SGHNT, CDR2 YYREEE (reference sequence). The CDR3 spans 16 residues. CDR3 DNA: TGTGCCAGCAGCTTCGGGGTAATTACCCCGCAGGAGACCCAGTACTTC. This sequence encodes CASSFGVITPQETQYF.